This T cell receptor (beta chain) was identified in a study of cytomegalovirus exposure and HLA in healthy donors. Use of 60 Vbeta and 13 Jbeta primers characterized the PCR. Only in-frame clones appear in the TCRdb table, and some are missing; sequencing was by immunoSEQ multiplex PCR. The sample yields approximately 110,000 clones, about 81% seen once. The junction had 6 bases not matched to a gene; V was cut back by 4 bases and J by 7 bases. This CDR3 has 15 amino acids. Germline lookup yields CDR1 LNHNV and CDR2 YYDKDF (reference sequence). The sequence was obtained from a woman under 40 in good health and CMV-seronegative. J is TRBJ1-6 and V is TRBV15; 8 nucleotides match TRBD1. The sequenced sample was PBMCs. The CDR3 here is CATSTRTGLNSPLHF. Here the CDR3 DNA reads TGTGCCACCAGCACCAGGACAGGGTTAAATTCACCCCTCCACTTT.